This T cell receptor (beta chain) is from a study of T cells in Graves' hyperthyroidism and ophthalmopathy. For the study at large: Peripheral blood was drawn at first diagnosis, prior to all treatment.

This clonotype was recorded a few times. The antigen is unknown. CDR1 is MNHEY and CDR2 is SVGEGT in the germline V gene. The V end was cut by 2 bases, the J end by 6 bases, with 11 bases between. The CDR3 is 15 residues long. RNA transcripts provided the source from which TCR beta CDR3 regions were amplified. Carried out on the TCR CDR3, a first-round RT-PCR used the HTBI primer set. Via MiXCR, TCRdb re-called the multiplex PCR reads, giving one row per CDR3 protein. The table records about 560,000 distinct CDR3 sequences, roughly 17% of them present only once. General study points: In the blood, most expanded thyroid clonotypes above 0.001 appeared as well. Stable hyperthyroidism was told apart from ophthalmopathy by a model built on 13 V-J features.

Patients were excluded for uncontrolled infection, other autoimmune disease, pregnancy or lactation. The rearrangement links TRBV6-2 or TRBV6-3 to TRBJ1-6, with D perhaps matching TRBD1 (6 bases). This TCR was recovered from a woman aged 18 to 35 with Graves' hyperthyroidism. Sequenced input: blood. In nucleotides, the CDR3 is TGTGCCAGCAGTTACAGTCCAGGGGTTAATTCACCCCTCCACTTT. This sequence encodes CASSYSPGVNSPLHF.